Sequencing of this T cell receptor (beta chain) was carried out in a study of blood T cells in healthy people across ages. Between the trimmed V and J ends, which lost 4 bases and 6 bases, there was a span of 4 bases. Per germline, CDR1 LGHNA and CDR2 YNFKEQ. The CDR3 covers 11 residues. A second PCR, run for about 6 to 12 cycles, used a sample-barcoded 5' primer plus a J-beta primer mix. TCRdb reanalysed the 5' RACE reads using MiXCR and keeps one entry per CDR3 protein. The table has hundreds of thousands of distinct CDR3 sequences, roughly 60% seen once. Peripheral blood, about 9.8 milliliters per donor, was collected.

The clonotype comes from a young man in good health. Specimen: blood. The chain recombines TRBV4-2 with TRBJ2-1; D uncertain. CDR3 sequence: CASSPFNEQFF. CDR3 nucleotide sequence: TGTGCCAGCAGCCCATTCAATGAGCAGTTCTTC.